These 30 T cell receptor beta chains were sequenced from one sample in a study of CD8 T cells in Susac syndrome. RNA, at about 0.45 to 1 ug, was reverse transcribed with random hexamers. In TCRdb, the immunoSEQ multiplex PCR reads were re-called with MiXCR into one record per CDR3 protein. The data hold about 200,000 distinct CDR3 sequences, with 90% to 95% observed a single time. The specimen was CD4+ T cells from PBMCs. These receptor sequences come from a human donor in good health.

This chain uses TRBV27 with TRBJ1-5; D is ambiguous. The germline V gene encodes CDR1 MNHEY and CDR2 SMNVEV (reference sequence). This CDR3 has 15 amino acids. V was clipped by 6 bases and J by 1 base, with 13 bases between them. In DNA form, the CDR3 reads TGTGCCAGCAGCCGCCGGGTTTCGAGCAATCAGCCCCAGCATTTT. It encodes CASSRRVSSNQPQHF.

In nucleotides, the CDR3 is TGTGCCAGCAGCACATCACTTGGTAATGAGCAGTTCTTC. Its translation is CASSTSLGNEQFF. This sequence joins TRBV9 and TRBJ2-1; D call uncertain. Per the germline V gene, CDR1 is SGDLS and CDR2 is YYNGEE. V was clipped by 4 bases and J by 7 bases, with 12 bases between them. This CDR3 is built from 13 residues.

The CDR3 bases are TGTGCCAGCAGCTTAGGTGTTGCCACGGGCGAGCAGTACGTC. Protein sequence: CASSLGVATGEQYV. This sequence joins TRBV11-2 and TRBJ2-7; no clear D. Germline CDR1 reads SGHAT; CDR2 reads FQNNGV. This CDR3 comprises 14 residues. Trimming removed 1 base from V and 6 bases from J, with 13 bases in between.

CDR3 amino acids: CASSQGLIGHPYEQYV. In DNA form, the CDR3 reads TGTGCCAGCAGCCAAGGCCTGATTGGACACCCCTACGAGCAGTACGTC. V is TRBV3-1 and J is TRBJ2-7; D is perhaps TRBD1 (5 bases). The CDR3 covers 16 residues. Between the trimmed V and J ends, which lost 1 base and 2 bases, there was a span of 15 bases. CDR1 is LGHDT and CDR2 is YNNKEL in the germline V gene (reference sequence).

V usage is TRBV15 and J usage is TRBJ2-1; D remains ambiguous. V was shortened by 0 bases and J by 2 bases, with 5 bases between the two germline ends. Looked up from germline, CDR1 is LNHNV and CDR2 is YYDKDF (reference sequence). The CDR3 runs to 14 residues. The CDR3 region has the DNA TGTGCCACCAGCAGAGATCGGGCCTACAATGAGCAGTTCTTC. Translation: CATSRDRAYNEQFF.

This chain joins TRBV3-1 and TRBJ2-7; D perhaps matches TRBD1 (5 bases). V dropped 4 bases and J dropped 11 bases, with 12 bases sitting between them. This CDR3 has 11 residues. The germline V gene has CDR1 LGHDT and CDR2 YNNKEL (reference sequence). In nucleotides, the CDR3 is TGTGCCAGCAGCCTCGAAAGACAGAAGTACTTC. Translation gives CASSLERQKYF.

Only one count was recorded for this clonotype. V gene TRBV18 combines with J gene TRBJ2-7; D perhaps matches TRBD1 (7 bases). V was trimmed by 0 bases and J by 4 bases, leaving 19 bases between them. The CDR3 runs 17 residues. Looked up from germline, CDR1 is KGHSH and CDR2 is LQKENI. CDR3 residues: CASSPPEQGGLGYEQYV. The CDR3, as DNA: TGTGCCAGCTCACCACCGGAGCAGGGGGGCTTAGGGTACGAGCAGTACGTC.

The rearrangement links TRBV30 to TRBJ2-1, with 7 bases aligning to TRBD2. The CDR3 is made up of 14 amino acids. In germline, CDR1 is GTSNPN, CDR2 SVGIG (reference sequence). The trim removed 0 bases at V and 6 bases at J, leaving 5 bases unmatched. CDR3 sequence reads: CAWSVGLRSNEQFF. As DNA, the CDR3 is TGTGCCTGGAGTGTGGGACTACGAAGCAATGAGCAGTTCTTC.

This chain links TRBV25-1 with TRBJ1-2; perhaps TRBD1 as D (6 bases). Germline CDR1 and CDR2: MGHDK and SYGVNS. Trimming took 4 bases from V and 1 from J, leaving 16 bases between them. The CDR3 extends over 16 amino acids. The CDR3 loop reads CASSAIDRPNNYGYTF. CDR3 nucleotides: TGTGCCAGCAGTGCTATCGACAGGCCCAATAACTATGGCTACACCTTC.

This clonotype was observed once. This rearrangement joins TRBV20-1 to TRBJ2-7, with D perhaps matching TRBD1 (6 bases). Looked up from germline, CDR1 is DFQATT and CDR2 is SNEGSKA (reference sequence). V was clipped by 5 bases and J by 7 bases, with 18 bases between them. This CDR3 is 13 amino acids long. The DNA of the CDR3 is TGCAGTGCTCATACAGGGCTCTGGGGAGAGCAGTACTTC. Amino acids: CSAHTGLWGEQYF.

This sequence joins TRBV11-2 and TRBJ2-1; the D gene is possibly TRBD2 (6 bases). The V gene lost 5 bases and the J gene lost 7 bases, with 15 bases spanning the gap. This CDR3 has 14 residues. Germline values: CDR1 SGHAT, CDR2 FQNNGV. CDR3 coding DNA: TGTGCCAGCAGCCCTAGTGGAGGGGTGAATGAGCAGTTCTTC. The encoded protein is CASSPSGGVNEQFF.

This sequence joins TRBV6-2 or TRBV6-3 and TRBJ2-7, with D unclear. Trimming took off 4 bases at V and 2 bases at J, with 3 bases between the two ends. Per germline, CDR1 MNHEY and CDR2 SVGEGT. The CDR3 has 11 residues. CDR3 region: CASSLPYEQYF. The CDR3 nucleotides are TGTGCCAGCAGTTTACCCTACGAGCAGTACTTC.

The V call is TRBV20-1, the J call TRBJ2-3, with D possibly being TRBD1 or TRBD2 (5 bases each). CDR1 and CDR2 from the germline V gene are DFQATT and SNEGSKA (reference sequence). This CDR3 has 13 amino acids. V lost 4 bases, J lost 2 bases, and 10 bases lay in between. The CDR3 nucleotides read TGCAGTGCTAACGGGGCCTCCACAGATACGCAGTATTTT. Protein product: CSANGASTDTQYF.

The rearrangement links TRBV29-1 to TRBJ2-1, with 10 nucleotides matching TRBD2. CDR1 SQVTM and CDR2 ANQGSEA come from the germline V gene. The CDR3 totals 18 residues. The V and J ends lost 3 bases and 3 bases, in that order; junction bases with no gene match: 14. Here the CDR3 DNA reads TGCAGCGTTGATAGGCTAGCGGGAGTTACCTGGGGCTACAATGAGCAGTTCTTC. This encodes CSVDRLAGVTWGYNEQFF.

The rearrangement uses TRBV2 and TRBJ2-2; D unclear. The germline V gene has CDR1 SNHLY and CDR2 FYNNEI. This CDR3 contains 14 residues. Trimming removed 7 bases from V and 4 bases from J, with 13 bases in between. The CDR3 DNA sequence: TGTGCCAGCAATGAGATTCGCGCCACCGGGGAGCTGTTTTTT. Its protein is CASNEIRATGELFF.

The rearrangement joins TRBV7-2 to TRBJ2-1, with TRBD1 identical over 10 bases. Germline assignment: CDR1 SGHTA and CDR2 FQGNSA. Losses at the gene ends were 4 bases for V and 7 bases for J; bases not matched to a gene: 1. The CDR3 consists of 13 residues. CDR3 loop: CASSWTGGNEQFF. Here the CDR3 DNA reads TGTGCCAGCAGCTGGACAGGGGGGAATGAGCAGTTCTTC.

Comment on this clonotype: Germline and junction disagree at one end, which may indicate a read error. The rearrangement joins TRBV7-9 to TRBJ2-3; a weak D match, TRBD2 (5 bases). The CDR3 covers 8 residues. Germline loops: CDR1 SEHNR, CDR2 FQNEAQ (reference sequence). The CDR3, as DNA: TGTGCCAGCCCCACGGGGAATTTT. Protein sequence: CASPTGNF.

The chain combines TRBV12-3 or TRBV12-4 with TRBJ1-5; 9 bases line up with TRBD1. The V segment lost 5 bases and the J segment 3 bases; nucleotides outside the gene matches: 8. The CDR3 sequence is 16 residues long. The CDR3 DNA is TGTGCCAGCAGTGGACAGGGGATGGGCTACAATCAGCCCCAGCATTTT. It is translated as CASSGQGMGYNQPQHF.

The V and J genes are TRBV29-1 and TRBJ2-5; 7 nucleotides match TRBD1. This CDR3 has 12 residues. CDR1 is SQVTM, CDR2 ANQGSEA, per germline. V shed 6 bases, J shed 2 bases, and the junction held 3 bases outside the gene matches. The CDR3 DNA reads as TGCAGCGTCCGGGACAGTCAAGAGACCCAGTACTTC. It specifies CSVRDSQETQYF.

The rearrangement joins TRBV23-1 to TRBJ2-5; D gene unclear. TRBV23-1 is placed among ORFs of uncertain function. The CDR3 totals 16 residues. V lost 4 bases and J lost 3, with 18 bases in between. DNA for the CDR3: TGCGCCAGCAGTCGATTCCCCGACGGAATTAAAGAGACCCAGTACTTC. It specifies CASSRFPDGIKETQYF.

The V call is TRBV20-1, the J call TRBJ2-1; 8 bases are a match to TRBD2. The CDR3 sequence is 14 residues long. Germline values: CDR1 DFQATT, CDR2 SNEGSKA (reference sequence). The V and J ends lost 5 bases and 4 bases, in that order; junction bases with no gene match: 7. The CDR3 DNA reads as TGCAGTGCTCCGGGACTAGGGGGATACAATGAGCAGTTCTTC. Its protein is CSAPGLGGYNEQFF.

The rearrangement links TRBV12-3 or TRBV12-4 to TRBJ1-2; possibly TRBD1 for D (6 bases). V shed 6 bases and J shed 4 bases, with 18 bases lying between them. The CDR3 is made up of 15 amino acids. CDR3 region: CASSPGGAVGYGYTF. CDR3 coding DNA: TGTGCCAGCAGCCCCGGGGGGGCGGTAGGCTATGGCTACACCTTC.

The rearrangement uses TRBV14 and TRBJ1-1; D unresolved. V lost 5 bases and J 4 bases, leaving 14 bases between the germline ends. The CDR3 is 14 residues long. Germline loops: CDR1 SGHDN, CDR2 FVKESK. In DNA, the CDR3 is TGTGCCAGCAGCGAGGGAGGGTACGGCACTGAAGCTTTCTTT. Encoded protein: CASSEGGYGTEAFF. The full variable domain, rest sourced from reference TRBV14 and TRBJ1-1, is EAGVTQFPSHSVIEKGQTVTLRCDPISGHDNLYWYRRVMGKEIKFLLHFVKESKQDESGMPNNRFLAERTGGTYSTLKVQPAELEDSGVYFCASSEGGYGTEAFFGQGTRLTVV.

The rearrangement links TRBV7-2 to TRBJ2-5, with 9 bases fitting TRBD1. V lost 4 bases, J lost 2 bases, and 2 bases stayed unmatched. The V gene's germline CDR1 is SGHTA and CDR2 FQGNSA. CDR3 size: 14 residues. CDR3 sequence (DNA): TGTGCCAGCAGCTCCGGGACAGGGCAAGAGACCCAGTACTTC. Its protein product is CASSSGTGQETQYF.

The chain employs TRBV20-1 and TRBJ1-5; D uncertain. V lost 1 base, J lost 3 bases, and 10 bases lay in between. The CDR3 runs to 14 residues. Germline V gives CDR1 DFQATT, CDR2 SNEGSKA (reference sequence). CDR3 amino acids: CSARGRLTNQPQHF. The CDR3 bases are TGCAGTGCTAGAGGTCGATTGACCAATCAGCCCCAGCATTTT.

The chain recombines TRBV29-1 with TRBJ1-1; TRBD1 matches 9 bases. The germline V gene has CDR1 SQVTM and CDR2 ANQGSEA. Losses at the gene ends were 4 bases for V and 0 bases for J; bases not matched to a gene: 3. This CDR3 is built from 14 residues. CDR3 in amino acids: CSVAGTGLNTEAFF. CDR3 coding DNA: TGCAGCGTTGCCGGGACAGGGTTGAACACTGAAGCTTTCTTT. Full variable domain (remainder filled in from reference TRBV29-1 and TRBJ1-1): SAVISQKPSRDICQRGTSLTIQCQVDSQVTMMFWYRQQPGQSLTLIATANQGSEATYESGFVIDKFPISRPNLTFSTLTVSNMSPEDSSIYLCSVAGTGLNTEAFFGQGTRLTVV.

The gene calls are TRBV23-1 and TRBJ1-1; TRBD1 agrees at 9 bases. TRBV23-1 is annotated as an ORF whose role is uncertain. The CDR3 extends over 15 amino acids. The V segment lost 8 bases and the J segment 4 bases; nucleotides outside the gene matches: 11. The CDR3 DNA reads TGCGCCAGCGTACTCCGGGACAGGGAGACCACTGAAGCTTTCTTT. It is translated as CASVLRDRETTEAFF.

J is TRBJ1-6 and V is TRBV6-5, with D possibly being TRBD1 (6 bases). This CDR3 is 13 amino acids long. The V end lost 8 bases, the J end lost 7 bases, and 12 bases lay between the germline ends. The germline CDR1 and CDR2 sequences are MNHEY and SVGAGI. This chain's CDR3 is CASARGGNSPLHF. The CDR3 DNA reads TGTGCCAGCGCCAGGGGAGGAAATTCACCCCTCCACTTT.

The chain combines TRBV28 with TRBJ2-5; D unresolved. Trimming took off 7 bases at V and 2 bases at J, with 8 bases between the two ends. The CDR3 is 12 amino acids. The V gene's germline CDR1 is MDHEN and CDR2 SYDVKM. CDR3 in amino acids: CASIRNQETQYF. The CDR3 nucleotides are TGTGCCAGCATCAGGAATCAAGAGACCCAGTACTTC.

The chain carries TRBV6-5 and TRBJ2-6, with D perhaps TRBD2 (5 bases). Trimming left V 4 bases short and J 2 bases short, with 9 bases between. Germline assignment: CDR1 MNHEY and CDR2 SVGAGI. This CDR3 has 15 residues. CDR3 residues: CASSFEGPGANVLTF. The CDR3, as DNA: TGTGCCAGCAGTTTTGAGGGCCCTGGGGCCAACGTCCTGACTTTC.